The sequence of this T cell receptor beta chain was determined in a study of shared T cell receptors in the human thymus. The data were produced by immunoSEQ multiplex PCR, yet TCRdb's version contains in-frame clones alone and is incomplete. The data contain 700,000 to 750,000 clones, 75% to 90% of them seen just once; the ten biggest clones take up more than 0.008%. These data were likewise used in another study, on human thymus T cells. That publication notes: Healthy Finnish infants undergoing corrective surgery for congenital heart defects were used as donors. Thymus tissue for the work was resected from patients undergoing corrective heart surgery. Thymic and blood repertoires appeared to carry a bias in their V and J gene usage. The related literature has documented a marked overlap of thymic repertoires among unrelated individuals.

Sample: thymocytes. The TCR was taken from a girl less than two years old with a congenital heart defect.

The CDR3 here is CASSDGTSTYGYTF. CDR3 DNA: TGTGCCAGCAGCGATGGGACATCGACCTATGGCTACACCTTC. The gene calls are TRBV5-6 and TRBJ1-2, with D perhaps TRBD1 (6 bases). CDR1 and CDR2 (germline): SGHDT, YYEEEE. The CDR3 extends over 14 amino acids. V was pared by 4 bases and J by 4 bases, with 14 bases between.